The clone carrying this T cell receptor (beta chain) was detected a few times. The data were taken from a study of T-cell reconstitution after alpha-beta-depleted transplantation in children. Unique molecular identifiers tagged the TCRbeta library. Each CDR3 protein gets one entry after TCRdb re-called the PCR reads with MiXCR. The repertoire holds approximately 350,000 distinct CDR3 sequences, about 14% seen once, with 4.3% in the top ten. V shed 1 base and J 4 bases; nucleotides not matched to a gene: 12. Germline CDR1 SGHRS, CDR2 YFSETQ. CDR3 length: 18 residues. V is TRBV5-1 and J is TRBJ2-5, with TRBD2 identical over 11 bases. The specimen comprised PBMCs, sampled from the stem cell graft. This TCR derives from a human donor who donated a stem cell graft to a child with Fanconi anemia. CDR3 in DNA: TGCGCCAGCAGCTTGAATCCTAGCGGGGGGCTAGGAGGAGAGACCCAGTACTTC. This translates into CASSLNPSGGLGGETQYF. The variable domain in full, completed from reference TRBV5-1 and TRBJ2-5, reads KAGVTQTPRYLIKTRGQQVTLSCSPISGHRSVSWYQQTPGQGLQFLFEYFSETQRNKGNFPGRFSGRQFSNSRSEMNVSTLELGDSALYLCASSLNPSGGLGGETQYFGPGTRLLVL.